Following are 19 T cell receptor beta chains from one sample sequenced in a study of Ad26.COV2.S vaccination and SARS-CoV-2 variants. The method was immunoSEQ multiplex PCR; TCRdb's version includes in-frame clones alone and lacks a portion of them. The sample contains 250,000 or so clones, approximately 90% of which appear only once. Stated treatment: roughly 18 received Ad26.COV2.S at low or high dose, single or two shots; a few received placebo; per-sample allocation not given. At day 63 after the first vaccine or placebo injection, samples were drawn. Sample: peripheral blood, taken in a trial of Ad26.COV2.S vaccine versus placebo. The receptors were sampled from a person aged 18 to 65 who received the Ad26.COV2.S COVID-19 vaccine or a placebo.

The V gene is TRBV6-2 or TRBV6-3, the J gene TRBJ1-5; D might be TRBD1 (6 bases). Germline-derived CDR1 and CDR2 are MNHEY and SVGEGT. The V end was cut by 2 bases, the J end by 1 base, with 15 bases between. The CDR3 totals 17 residues. CDR3 sequence reads: CASSYLRRGTSNQPQHF. The CDR3 nucleotides are TGTGCCAGCAGTTACCTCCGAAGGGGGACAAGCAATCAGCCCCAGCATTTT.

This chain uses TRBV9 with TRBJ2-5; D possibly corresponds to TRBD1 (7 bases). CDR1 is SGDLS, CDR2 YYNGEE, per germline. The CDR3 spans 14 residues. V was clipped by 3 bases and J by 1 base, with 10 bases between them. CDR3 DNA sequence: TGTGCCAGCAGCGGGGGGGACAGCCAAGAGACCCAGTACTTC. This encodes CASSGGDSQETQYF.

This chain connects TRBV9 to TRBJ1-2; no clear D. CDR1 and CDR2 (germline): SGDLS, YYNGEE. This CDR3 has 14 residues. V dropped 1 base and J dropped 0 bases, with 7 bases sitting between them. The CDR3 nucleotides read TGTGCCAGCAGCGTAACCGATACTAACTATGGCTACACCTTC. Encoded protein: CASSVTDTNYGYTF. Together with reference TRBV9 and TRBJ1-2, the CDR3 gives the full variable domain: DSGVTQTPKHLITATGQRVTLRCSPRSGDLSVYWYQQSLDQGLQFLIQYYNGEERAKGNILERFSAQQFPDLHSELNLSSLELGDSALYFCASSVTDTNYGYTFGSGTRLTVV.

The rearrangement joins TRBV30 to TRBJ2-3; D gene unclear. CDR3 size: 14 residues. V was shortened by 0 bases and J by 2 bases, with 9 bases between the two germline ends. From germline, CDR1 is GTSNPN and CDR2 SVGIG (reference sequence). The DNA for the CDR3 is TGTGCCTGGAGTGTAGTTGCGATCACAGATACGCAGTATTTT. Amino acid sequence: CAWSVVAITDTQYF.

This clone showed up just a few times. This sequence joins TRBV29-1 and TRBJ2-5, with D perhaps assigned TRBD1 or TRBD2 (6 bases each). This CDR3 has 12 residues. CDR1 and CDR2 from the germline V gene are SQVTM and ANQGSEA. V was shortened by 7 bases and J by 1 base, with 10 bases between the two germline ends. The CDR3 DNA sequence: TGCAGCGCCGGAGGGGGCCAAGAGACCCAGTACTTC. Residues: CSAGGGQETQYF. Based on the CDR3 plus reference TRBV29-1 and TRBJ2-5, the full variable domain is SAVISQKPSRDICQRGTSLTIQCQVDSQVTMMFWYRQQPGQSLTLIATANQGSEATYESGFVIDKFPISRPNLTFSTLTVSNMSPEDSSIYLCSAGGGQETQYFGPGTRLLVL.

This clone appeared once. The CDR3 loop is CASSLGASTDTQYF. The CDR3 DNA sequence: TGTGCCAGCAGCTTAGGGGCAAGCACAGATACGCAGTATTTT. The chain has TRBV7-6 and TRBJ2-3; unclear D gene. Germline loops: CDR1 SGHVS, CDR2 FNYEAQ. V shed 1 base and J shed 0 bases, with 5 bases lying between them. This CDR3 is built from 14 residues.

The chain joins TRBV1 to TRBJ2-6; no DNA check was done on the table's D call, TRBD2. TRBV1 is reported as a pseudogene. The CDR3 sequence is 21 residues long. CDR3 protein: CTSSQPTTSGRLTSGANVLTF. In nucleotides, the CDR3 is TGCACCAGCAGCCAACCCACGACTAGCGGGAGGCTTACCTCTGGGGCCAACGTCCTGACTTTC.

This clone appeared a single time. The gene calls are TRBV7-9 and TRBJ2-2; possible D gene TRBD2, 6 bases. The CDR3 totals 19 residues. Germline-derived CDR1 and CDR2 are SEHNR and FQNEAQ (reference sequence). Between the trimmed V and J ends, which lost 5 bases and 7 bases, there was a span of 29 bases. The CDR3 protein is CASSPGSGAGTTGSGELFF. Here the CDR3 DNA reads TGTGCCAGCAGCCCGGGGAGTGGAGCAGGGACCACCGGGAGCGGGGAGCTGTTTTTT. The complete variable domain, with remaining parts taken from reference TRBV7-9 and TRBJ2-2, reads DTGVSQNPRHKITKRGQNVTFRCDPISEHNRLYWYRQTLGQGPEFLTYFQNEAQLEKSRLLSDRFSAERPKGSFSTLEIQRTEQGDSAMYLCASSPGSGAGTTGSGELFFGEGSRLTVL.

This clone was seen a few times. In nucleotides, the CDR3 is TGTGCCATCAGTGAGTCGGTAGGGGGCGAGTCCGAGCAGTACGTC. It translates to CAISESVGGESEQYV. The chain joins TRBV10-3 to TRBJ2-7, with TRBD1 matching 7 bases. J lost 6 bases, V lost 0 bases, and 8 bases had no gene match. The CDR3 has 15 residues. In germline, CDR1 is ENHRY, CDR2 SYGVKD.

This clone has only one observation. The genes are TRBV7-8 and TRBJ2-1; no clear D gene. The CDR3 length is 14 residues. The germline V gene encodes CDR1 SGHVS and CDR2 FQNEAQ. V was clipped by 1 base and J by 5 bases, with 9 bases between them. The CDR3 spells CASSLVTKNNEQFF. As DNA, the CDR3 is TGTGCCAGCAGCTTAGTGACAAAAAACAATGAGCAGTTCTTC.

The genes are TRBV5-1 and TRBJ2-7; 8 positions match TRBD2. The CDR3 length is 14 residues. Unmatched junction bases numbered 8, after V lost 4 bases and J lost 5 bases. Germline V gives CDR1 SGHRS, CDR2 YFSETQ. The CDR3 region is CASSPFGAGDEQYV. In DNA form, the CDR3 reads TGCGCCAGCAGCCCGTTCGGAGCGGGAGACGAGCAGTACGTC.

The chain recombines TRBV25-1 with TRBJ2-1; D is ambiguous. The CDR3 sequence is 13 residues long. V shed 6 bases and J shed 3 bases, with 9 bases lying between them. Germline CDR1 reads MGHDK; CDR2 reads SYGVNS. CDR3 residues: CASRTGIYNEQFF. Written as DNA, the CDR3 is TGTGCCAGCAGGACGGGCATCTACAATGAGCAGTTCTTC. The whole variable domain, remainder taken from reference TRBV25-1 and TRBJ2-1, is EADIYQTPRYLVIGTGKKITLECSQTMGHDKMYWYQQDPGMELHLIHYSYGVNSTEKGDLSSESTVSRIRTEHFPLTLESARPSHTSQYLCASRTGIYNEQFFGPGTRLTVL.

DNA for the CDR3: TGCGCCAGCAGCCGACTCATACAGGAAAAACTGTTTTTT. As protein: CASSRLIQEKLFF. The V gene is TRBV4-1, the J gene TRBJ1-4; D remains unclear. This CDR3 comprises 13 residues. Trimming pared 4 bases from V and 8 bases from J, leaving 11 bases between. Germline CDR1 is MGHRA and CDR2 is YSYEKL.

The V gene is TRBV19, the J gene TRBJ2-1, with TRBD2 matching over 14 bases. This CDR3 contains 17 residues. V gave up 6 bases and J gave up 7 bases; unmatched junction bases: 11. The germline gives CDR1 LNHDA, CDR2 SQIVND (reference sequence). Here the CDR3 DNA reads TGTGCCAGTAGCAAGACTAGCGGGAGGGCCTTAGGGAATGAGCAGTTCTTC. Protein: CASSKTSGRALGNEQFF.

This clone was found once. The chain employs TRBV7-9 and TRBJ1-1; D gene ambiguous. With 5 bases removed from V and 1 base from J, the gap between germline ends came to 11 bases. CDR1 and CDR2 (germline): SEHNR, FQNEAQ (reference sequence). This CDR3 contains 14 residues. CDR3 bases: TGTGCCAGCAGCCCCGAGAGGCAGAACACTGAAGCTTTCTTT. Residues: CASSPERQNTEAFF.

This sequence joins TRBV7-8 and TRBJ2-5, with D unclear. V gave up 3 bases and J gave up 2 bases, with 7 bases separating them. Germline V gene sequence: CDR1 SGHVS, CDR2 FQNEAQ. The length of the CDR3 is 13 residues. The CDR3 DNA reads TGTGCCAGCAGCTTCGGCCTTCAAGAGACCCAGTACTTC. It specifies CASSFGLQETQYF.

This chain connects TRBV5-1 to TRBJ1-1; no firm D call. The germline gives CDR1 SGHRS, CDR2 YFSETQ. The CDR3 runs 15 residues. With 0 bases removed from V and 5 bases from J, the gap between germline ends came to 14 bases. CDR3 in DNA: TGCGCCAGCAGCTTGGCCCAAAACTCAGAGACTGAAGCTTTCTTT. It encodes CASSLAQNSETEAFF.

V and J are TRBV7-9 and TRBJ1-1, with D tentatively TRBD1 (5 bases). V was clipped by 5 bases and J by 3 bases, with 10 bases between them. The CDR3 runs 13 residues. Germline lookup yields CDR1 SEHNR and CDR2 FQNEAQ (reference sequence). CDR3 coding DNA: TGTGCCAGCAGCCCTGGGGGAGACACTGAAGCTTTCTTT. Translated: CASSPGGDTEAFF.

The chain uses TRBV4-3 and TRBJ2-5, with 12 bases matching TRBD2. J was trimmed by 0 bases and V by 0 bases; bases with no gene match: 8. This CDR3 contains 19 residues. Germline V gives CDR1 LGHNA, CDR2 YSLEER. The CDR3 here is CASSQEPGTSGLYQETQYF. In DNA, the CDR3 is TGCGCCAGCAGCCAAGAACCCGGGACTAGCGGGCTATACCAAGAGACCCAGTACTTC.